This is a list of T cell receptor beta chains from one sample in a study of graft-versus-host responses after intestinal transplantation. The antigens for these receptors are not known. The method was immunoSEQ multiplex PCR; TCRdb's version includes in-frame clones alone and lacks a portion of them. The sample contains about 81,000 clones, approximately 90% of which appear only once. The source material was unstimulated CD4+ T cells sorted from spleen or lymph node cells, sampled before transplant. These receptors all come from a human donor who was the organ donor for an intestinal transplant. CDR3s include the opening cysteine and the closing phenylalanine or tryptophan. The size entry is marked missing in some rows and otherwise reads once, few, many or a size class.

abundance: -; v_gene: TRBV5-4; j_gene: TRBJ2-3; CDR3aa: CASSILAGGATDTQYF
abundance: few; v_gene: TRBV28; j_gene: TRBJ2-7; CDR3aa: CASSGQVQYF
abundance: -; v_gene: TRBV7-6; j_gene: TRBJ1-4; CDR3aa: CASSSPKDSAGINEKLFF
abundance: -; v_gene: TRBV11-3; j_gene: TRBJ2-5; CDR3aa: CASSRQPGSAETQYF
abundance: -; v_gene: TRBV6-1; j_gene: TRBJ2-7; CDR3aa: CASSGLAGVSEQYF
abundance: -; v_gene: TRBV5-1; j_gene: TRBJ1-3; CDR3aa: CASSAGTGRTGNTIYF
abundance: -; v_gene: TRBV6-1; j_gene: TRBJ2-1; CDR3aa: CASTGLAVSNEQFF
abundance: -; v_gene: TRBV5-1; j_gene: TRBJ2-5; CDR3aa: CASSFGKTSGRETQYF
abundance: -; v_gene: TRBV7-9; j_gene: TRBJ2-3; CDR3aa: CASSLSTAWITDTQYF
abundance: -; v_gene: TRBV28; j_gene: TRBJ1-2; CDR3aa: CASSFFRQVYGYTF
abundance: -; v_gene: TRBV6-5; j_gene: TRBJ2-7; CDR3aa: CASSAGLGEQYF
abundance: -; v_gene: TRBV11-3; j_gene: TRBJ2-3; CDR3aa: CASSLTPLAGGITDTQYF
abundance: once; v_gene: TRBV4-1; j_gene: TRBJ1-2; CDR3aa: CASSLTPDRGEVNYGYTF
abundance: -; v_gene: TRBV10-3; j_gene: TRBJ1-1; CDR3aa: CAINSRSTGSATEAFF